This T cell receptor beta chain was captured in a study of blood T cell repertoires in COVID-19. Study as a whole: The study drew acute and convalescent COVID-19 samples from the United States, Italy and Spain. Nucleic acid was either cDNA or gDNA, and it came from T cells, B-cell-depleted T cells, or PBMCs.

This clone has only one observation. Original analysis: Reference gene primer amplification in the assay estimated nucleated cell counts. Generated by immunoSEQ multiplex PCR, the TCRdb table keeps only in-frame clones and is missing some. The V and J calls and the clone size are those of that table, but D and trimming were determined from the DNA. The repertoire consists of some 120,000 clones, with about 93% occurring once and the leading ten covering roughly 2.1%. Seattle-derived patients entered the study during active infection and were followed longitudinally. Looked up from germline, CDR1 is MGHRA and CDR2 is YSYEKL. Losses at the gene ends were 1 base for V and 8 bases for J; bases not matched to a gene: 8. The CDR3 loop spans 16 amino acids.

The sequenced sample was peripheral blood. The clonotype originates from a middle-aged man with COVID-19, enrolled during active disease. V gene TRBV4-1 combines with J gene TRBJ1-4, with 9 bases fitting TRBD1. Written as DNA, the CDR3 is TGCGCCAGCAGCCAAGGATCCGGCGACAGGGGGGAAAAACTGTTTTTT. It specifies CASSQGSGDRGEKLFF.